Each of the 22 T cell receptor beta chains below was sequenced from the same sample in a study of cytomegalovirus exposure and HLA in healthy donors. 60 Vbeta and 13 Jbeta primers were used in PCR. Generated by immunoSEQ multiplex PCR, the TCRdb table keeps only in-frame clones and is missing some. This sample has approximately 92,000 clones, with about three quarters found just once. The sample was PBMCs. The receptors here all came from a man aged 45-65 years in good health and CMV-seropositive.

This clone was counted a single time. The rearrangement joins TRBV30 to TRBJ1-4, with TRBD1 as a possible D gene (6 bases). The CDR3 runs to 12 residues. The germline gives CDR1 GTSNPN, CDR2 SVGIG (reference sequence). With 1 base removed from V and 8 bases from J, the gap between germline ends came to 8 bases. DNA of the CDR3: TGTGCCTGGAGTGGACAGGAGGAAAAACTGTTTTTT. The encoded protein is CAWSGQEEKLFF.

The V gene is TRBV5-1, the J gene TRBJ1-1, with 7 bases lining up with TRBD1. The germline gives CDR1 SGHRS, CDR2 YFSETQ. V dropped 0 bases and J dropped 4; count of bases not matched to a gene: 3. CDR3 size: 14 residues. Here the CDR3 DNA reads TGCGCCAGCAGCTTGGGGGCAGGGGGCACTGAAGCTTTCTTT. This sequence encodes CASSLGAGGTEAFF.

This clone was observed a few times. The rearrangement uses TRBV2 and TRBJ2-2, with TRBD2 matching over 12 bases. J gave up 2 bases and V 5 bases, and 6 bases lay outside the gene matches. CDR3 length: 17 amino acids. Germline assignment: CDR1 SNHLY and CDR2 FYNNEI. CDR3 nucleotide sequence: TGTGCCAGCAGTCCTCTAGCGGGGGGGGCTAACACCGGGGAGCTGTTTTTT. Translated, it gives CASSPLAGGANTGELFF.

The chain links TRBV18 to TRBJ1-1, with D perhaps TRBD1 (5 bases). The CDR3 length is 16 residues. The ends were cut back, 3 bases at V and 1 base at J, with 15 bases in the middle. Germline V gene sequence: CDR1 KGHSH, CDR2 LQKENI. CDR3 in amino acids: CASSPPGGGGNTEAFF. The CDR3 DNA follows: TGTGCCAGCTCACCCCCGGGCGGGGGGGGGAACACTGAAGCTTTCTTT.

The rearrangement links TRBV4-2 to TRBJ1-1, with TRBD1 as a possible D gene (6 bases). The CDR3 sequence is 16 residues long. Germline V gives CDR1 LGHNA, CDR2 YNFKEQ. V lost 0 bases and J lost 4, with 15 bases in between. The CDR3 spells CASSQDRGGISTEAFF. As DNA, the CDR3 is TGTGCCAGCAGCCAAGATAGGGGGGGCATAAGCACTGAAGCTTTCTTT.

The rearrangement links TRBV5-6 to TRBJ2-7; 12 positions agree with TRBD2. The germline CDR1 and CDR2 sequences are SGHDT and YYEEEE. The CDR3 sequence is 18 residues long. Trimming removed 4 bases from V and 1 base from J; junction bases left unmatched: 12. The CDR3 loop is CASSPPGLAGRSSYEQYF. Here the CDR3 DNA reads TGTGCCAGCAGCCCTCCGGGACTAGCGGGCCGAAGTTCCTACGAGCAGTACTTC.

The rearrangement joins TRBV28 to TRBJ2-7, with a possible D match to TRBD2 (7 bases). Germline CDR1 reads MDHEN; CDR2 reads SYDVKM. The CDR3 is 16 amino acids. V dropped 7 bases and J dropped 4 bases, with 23 bases sitting between them. CDR3 in amino acids: CASTSAGAGPSYEQYF. The CDR3 region has the DNA TGTGCCAGCACCTCCGCGGGGGCAGGGCCCTCGTACGAGCAGTACTTC.

This chain links TRBV7-9 with TRBJ2-7, with D possibly being TRBD1 (5 bases). CDR1 is SEHNR and CDR2 is FQNEAQ in the germline V gene (reference sequence). There are 14 residues in the CDR3. With 2 bases removed from V and 6 bases from J, the gap between germline ends came to 14 bases. DNA of the CDR3: TGTGCCAGCAGCTTACTTCAGGGTTTTGGCGAGCAGTACTTC. It translates to CASSLLQGFGEQYF.

With regard to this clone: The same CDR3 also results from other DNA sequences found in this sample. The gene calls are TRBV7-6 and TRBJ2-7; no definite D call. This CDR3 region has 13 residues. Trimming cost V 3 bases and J 1 base, with 7 bases left between them. Germline CDR1 SGHVS, CDR2 FNYEAQ. The chain's CDR3 is CASSFAGSYEQYF. The CDR3, as DNA: TGTGCCAGCAGCTTCGCAGGTTCCTACGAGCAGTACTTC. Supplemented by reference TRBV7-6 and TRBJ2-7, the full variable domain reads GAGVSQSPRYKVTKRGQDVALRCDPISGHVSLYWYRQALGQGPEFLTYFNYEAQQDKSGLPNDRFSAERPEGSISTLTIQRTEQRDSAMYRCASSFAGSYEQYFGPGTRLTVT.

Comment on this clone: Other nucleotide sequences from this sample produce the same CDR3. This rearrangement joins TRBV6-1 to TRBJ1-1; TRBD1 might be the D (5 bases). Trimming cost V 4 bases and J 4 bases, with 10 bases left between them. The CDR3 runs 13 residues. CDR1 is MNHNS and CDR2 is SASEGT in the germline V gene. The CDR3 DNA follows: TGTGCCAGCAGTGGGGGCAGGGTCACTGAAGCTTTCTTT. Protein product: CASSGGRVTEAFF.

This chain connects TRBV6-5 to TRBJ1-2; the D gene is possibly TRBD1 (6 bases). Germline values: CDR1 MNHEY, CDR2 SVGAGI. The CDR3 runs 14 residues. Trimming shortened V by 4 bases and J by 4 bases, and 13 bases separated the two germline ends. The CDR3 sequence: CASSLNQGFYGYTF. The CDR3 nucleotides are TGTGCCAGCAGTTTAAACCAGGGGTTCTATGGCTACACCTTC.

This chain links TRBV6-1 with TRBJ2-7, with a tentative D call TRBD2 (6 bases). The CDR3 loop spans 13 amino acids. CDR1 is MNHNS and CDR2 is SASEGT in the germline V gene. V shed 3 bases and J shed 2 bases, with 8 bases lying between them. CDR3 protein: CASSDGGTYEQYF. The CDR3 DNA reads as TGTGCCAGCAGTGACGGGGGAACCTACGAGCAGTACTTC.

This chain joins TRBV25-1 and TRBJ1-2; a possible D gene is TRBD1 (5 bases). The CDR3 totals 11 residues. CDR1 is MGHDK, CDR2 SYGVNS, per germline. Trimming stripped 8 bases from V and 5 bases from J, with 9 bases between. The CDR3 DNA is TGTGCCAGCGCCCAGGGTTATGGCTACACCTTC. Its protein product is CASAQGYGYTF.

V usage is TRBV7-2 and J usage is TRBJ1-1, with TRBD1 matching 9 bases. This CDR3 has 15 residues. Trimming cost V 3 bases and J 1 base; bases outside gene matches: 3. Germline-derived CDR1 and CDR2 are SGHTA and FQGNSA. The CDR3 sequence: CASSFGQGTNTEAFF. The CDR3 nucleotides are TGTGCCAGCAGCTTTGGACAGGGGACGAACACTGAAGCTTTCTTT.

CDR3 loop: CASSLYPLGGPNSPLHF. CDR3 DNA: TGTGCCAGCAGCTTGTATCCCCTGGGAGGTCCAAATTCACCCCTCCACTTT. V gene TRBV7-2 combines with J gene TRBJ1-6; no clear D gene. The CDR3 spans 17 residues. Between the trimmed V and J ends, which lost 3 bases and 7 bases, there was a span of 19 bases. Germline assignment: CDR1 SGHTA and CDR2 FQGNSA.

CDR3 protein: CASSPSTLNYGYTF. DNA of the CDR3: TGTGCCAGCAGCCCATCGACACTTAACTATGGCTACACCTTC. V is TRBV9 and J is TRBJ1-2; D gene unclear. Germline assignment: CDR1 SGDLS and CDR2 YYNGEE. This CDR3 is built from 14 residues. The V end was cut by 4 bases, the J end by 1 base, with 11 bases between.

This chain links TRBV5-1 with TRBJ2-7; D is perhaps TRBD1 (5 bases). This CDR3 comprises 14 residues. V dropped 0 bases and J dropped 5 bases, with 12 bases sitting between them. Germline V gives CDR1 SGHRS, CDR2 YFSETQ. Written as DNA, the CDR3 is TGCGCCAGCAGCTTGGGGCAGGGATATAACGAGCAGTACTTC. As protein: CASSLGQGYNEQYF.

V gene TRBV5-1 combines with J gene TRBJ2-4; the D is unclear. This CDR3 is 12 amino acids long. The germline V and J ends were trimmed by 1 base and 5 bases, with 4 bases remaining between them. Germline V gene lookup returns CDR1 SGHRS and CDR2 YFSETQ. The CDR3, as DNA: TGCGCCAGCAGCTTGTCGGAAAACATTCAGTACTTC. Amino acid sequence: CASSLSENIQYF.

Of note for this clone: One junction end does not reproduce the germline sequence, and a read error may be involved. The chain has TRBV30 and TRBJ1-2; 7 bases map to TRBD1. Germline CDR1 and CDR2: GTSNPN and SVGIG (reference sequence). The CDR3 loop spans 15 amino acids. The CDR3 loop is CAWRGLGGTVYGYPF. The CDR3, as DNA: TGTGCCTGGAGGGGACTTGGTGGGACAGTCTATGGCTACCCCTTC.

The chain uses TRBV19 and TRBJ1-4, with D perhaps matching TRBD1 (6 bases). There are 16 residues in the CDR3. The V gene lost 5 bases and the J gene lost 1 base, with 14 bases spanning the gap. Germline V gene sequence: CDR1 LNHDA, CDR2 SQIVND (reference sequence). The CDR3, as DNA: TGTGCCAGTAGTCTCGGGAAGGGGGTAACTAATGAAAAACTGTTTTTT. It translates to CASSLGKGVTNEKLFF.

In its sample, this clone was seen once. A read error may produce the germline difference seen at one junction end. This chain connects TRBV25-1 to TRBJ1-5; D is uncertain. Germline CDR1 and CDR2: MGHDK and SYGVNS. The CDR3 loop spans 13 amino acids. For the CDR3, the DNA is TGTGCCAGCAGTGAAAGAGACAATCAGCCCCAGAATTTT. Amino acid sequence: CASSERDNQPQNF.

The chain links TRBV11-3 to TRBJ2-5, with TRBD1 identical over 11 bases. V was clipped by 2 bases and J by 2 bases; unmatched bases: 4. Germline V gene lookup returns CDR1 SGHNT and CDR2 YENEEA. The CDR3 spans 16 residues. This CDR3 reads CASSLSGTGGQETQYF. CDR3 sequence (DNA): TGTGCCAGCAGCTTATCCGGGACAGGGGGTCAAGAGACCCAGTACTTC.